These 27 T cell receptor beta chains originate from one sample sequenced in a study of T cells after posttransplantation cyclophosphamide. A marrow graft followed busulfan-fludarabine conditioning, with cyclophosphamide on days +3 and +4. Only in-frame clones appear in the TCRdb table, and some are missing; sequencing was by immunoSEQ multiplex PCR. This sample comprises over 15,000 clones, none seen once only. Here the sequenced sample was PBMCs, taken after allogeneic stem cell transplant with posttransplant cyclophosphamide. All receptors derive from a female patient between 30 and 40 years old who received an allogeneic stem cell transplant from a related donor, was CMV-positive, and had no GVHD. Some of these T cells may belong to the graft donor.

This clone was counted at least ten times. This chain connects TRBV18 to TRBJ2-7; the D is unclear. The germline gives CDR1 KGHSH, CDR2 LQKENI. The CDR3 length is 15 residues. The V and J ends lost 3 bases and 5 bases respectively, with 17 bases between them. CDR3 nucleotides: TGTGCCAGCTCACCTGATATACTGTCCGCCGACGAGCAGTACTTC. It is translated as CASSPDILSADEQYF.

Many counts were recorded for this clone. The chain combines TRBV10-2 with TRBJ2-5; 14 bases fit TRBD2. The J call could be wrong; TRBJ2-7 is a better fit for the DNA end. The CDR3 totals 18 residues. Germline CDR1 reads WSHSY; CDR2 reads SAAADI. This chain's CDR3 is CASSELGLAGVVPYEQYF. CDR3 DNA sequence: TGCGCCAGCAGTGAGTTGGGACTAGCGGGAGTGGTCCCTTACGAGCAGTACTTC.

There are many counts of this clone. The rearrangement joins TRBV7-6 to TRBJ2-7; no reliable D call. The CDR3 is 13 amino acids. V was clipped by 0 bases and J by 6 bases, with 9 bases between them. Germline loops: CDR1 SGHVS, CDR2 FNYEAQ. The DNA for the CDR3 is TGTGCCAGCAGCTTAGCTCCGACACTCGAGCAGTACTTC. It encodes CASSLAPTLEQYF.

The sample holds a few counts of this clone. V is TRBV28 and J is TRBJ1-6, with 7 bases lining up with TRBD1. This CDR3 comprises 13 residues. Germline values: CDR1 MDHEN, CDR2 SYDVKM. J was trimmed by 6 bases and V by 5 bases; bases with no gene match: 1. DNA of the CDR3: TGTGCCAGCAGTCAGGGGGGTAATTCACCCCTCCACTTT. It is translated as CASSQGGNSPLHF.

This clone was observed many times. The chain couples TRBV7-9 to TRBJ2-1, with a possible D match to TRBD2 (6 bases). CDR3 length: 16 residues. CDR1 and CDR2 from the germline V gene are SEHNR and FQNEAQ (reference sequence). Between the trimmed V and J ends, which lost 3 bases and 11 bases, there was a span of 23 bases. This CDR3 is CASSFHLGRDSLKQFF. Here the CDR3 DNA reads TGTGCCAGCAGCTTTCATCTCGGCAGGGACTCCCTGAAGCAGTTCTTC.

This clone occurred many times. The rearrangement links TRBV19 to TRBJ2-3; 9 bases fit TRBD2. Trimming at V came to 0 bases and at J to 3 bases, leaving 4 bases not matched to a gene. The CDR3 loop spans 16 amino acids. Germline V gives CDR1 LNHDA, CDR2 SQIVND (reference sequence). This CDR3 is CASSIDSGSRTDTQYF. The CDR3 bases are TGTGCCAGTAGTATAGATAGCGGGAGTCGGACAGATACGCAGTATTTT.

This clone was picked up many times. The CDR3 reads CSARNSFEQYF. CDR3 nucleotides: TGCAGTGCTAGAAACAGTTTTGAGCAGTACTTC. J is TRBJ2-7 and V is TRBV20-1; D gene ambiguous. Germline assignment: CDR1 DFQATT and CDR2 SNEGSKA (reference sequence). The V end was cut by 2 bases, the J end by 7 bases, with 9 bases between. This CDR3 spans 11 amino acids.

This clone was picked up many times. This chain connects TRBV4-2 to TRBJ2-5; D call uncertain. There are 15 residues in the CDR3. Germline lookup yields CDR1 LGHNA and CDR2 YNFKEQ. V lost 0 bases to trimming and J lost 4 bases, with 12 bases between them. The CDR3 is CASSQDRPRRETQYF. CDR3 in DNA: TGTGCCAGCAGCCAAGATCGCCCACGGAGAGAGACCCAGTACTTC.

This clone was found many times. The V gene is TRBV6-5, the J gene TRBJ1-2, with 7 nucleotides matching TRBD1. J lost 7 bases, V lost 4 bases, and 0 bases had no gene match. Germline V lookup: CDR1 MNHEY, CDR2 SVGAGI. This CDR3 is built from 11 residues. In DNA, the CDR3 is TGTGCCAGCAGTTCAGGGGGTGGCTACACCTTC. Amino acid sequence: CASSSGGGYTF.

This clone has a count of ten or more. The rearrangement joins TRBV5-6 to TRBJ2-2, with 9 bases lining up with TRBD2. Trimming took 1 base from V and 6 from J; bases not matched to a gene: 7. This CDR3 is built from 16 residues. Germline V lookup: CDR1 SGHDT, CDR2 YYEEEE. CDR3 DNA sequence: TGTGCCAGCAGCTTGCTCGGCGGGAGGGCCGCCGGGGAGCTGTTTTTT. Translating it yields CASSLLGGRAAGELFF.

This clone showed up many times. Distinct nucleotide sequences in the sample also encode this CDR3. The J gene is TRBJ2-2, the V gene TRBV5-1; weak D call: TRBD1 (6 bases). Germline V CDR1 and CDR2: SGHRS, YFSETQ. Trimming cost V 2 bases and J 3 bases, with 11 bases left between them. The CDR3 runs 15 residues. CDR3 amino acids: CASSLRTDYTGELFF. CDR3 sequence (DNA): TGCGCCAGCAGCTTAAGGACAGACTACACCGGGGAGCTGTTTTTT.

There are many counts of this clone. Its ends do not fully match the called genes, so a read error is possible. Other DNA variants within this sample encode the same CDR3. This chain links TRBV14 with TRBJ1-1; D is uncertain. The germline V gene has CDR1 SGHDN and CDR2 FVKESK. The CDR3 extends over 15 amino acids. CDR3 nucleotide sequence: TGCGCCAGCAGCCAAGAATTCGCAGGCAACACTGAAGCTTTCTTT. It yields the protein CASSQEFAGNTEAFF.

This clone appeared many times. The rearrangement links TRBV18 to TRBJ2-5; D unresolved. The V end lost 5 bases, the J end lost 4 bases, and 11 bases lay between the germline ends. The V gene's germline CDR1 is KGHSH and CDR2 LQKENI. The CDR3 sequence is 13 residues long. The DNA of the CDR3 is TGTGCCAGCTCAATCGCTTCGGGAGAGACCCAGTACTTC. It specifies CASSIASGETQYF.

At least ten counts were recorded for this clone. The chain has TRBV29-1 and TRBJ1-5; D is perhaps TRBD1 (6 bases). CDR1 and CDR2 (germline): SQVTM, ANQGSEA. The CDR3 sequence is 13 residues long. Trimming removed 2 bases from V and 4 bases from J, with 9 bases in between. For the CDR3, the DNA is TGCAGCGTTGAATCAGGGGTTAATCAGCCCCAGCATTTT. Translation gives CSVESGVNQPQHF.

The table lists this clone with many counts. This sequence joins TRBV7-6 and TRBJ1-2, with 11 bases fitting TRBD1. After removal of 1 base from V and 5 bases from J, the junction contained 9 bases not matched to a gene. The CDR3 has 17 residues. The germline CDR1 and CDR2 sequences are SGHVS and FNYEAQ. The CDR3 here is CASSLGGQGAVWYGYTF. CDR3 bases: TGTGCCAGCAGCTTAGGAGGACAGGGGGCGGTATGGTATGGCTACACCTTC.

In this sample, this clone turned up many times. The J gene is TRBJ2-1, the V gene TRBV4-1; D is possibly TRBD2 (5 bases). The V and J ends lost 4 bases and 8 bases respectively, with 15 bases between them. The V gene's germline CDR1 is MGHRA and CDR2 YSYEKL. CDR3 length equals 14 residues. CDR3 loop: CASSPLEGSDEQFF. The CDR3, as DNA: TGCGCCAGCAGCCCTTTAGAAGGTAGCGATGAGCAGTTCTTC.

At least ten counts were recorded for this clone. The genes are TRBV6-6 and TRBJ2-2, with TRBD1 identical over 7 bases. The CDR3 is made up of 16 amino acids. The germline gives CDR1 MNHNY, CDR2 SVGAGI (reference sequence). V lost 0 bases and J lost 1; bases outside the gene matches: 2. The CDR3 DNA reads TGTGCCAGCAGTTACTCGGACAGGAGGAACACCGGGGAGCTGTTTTTT. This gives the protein CASSYSDRRNTGELFF.

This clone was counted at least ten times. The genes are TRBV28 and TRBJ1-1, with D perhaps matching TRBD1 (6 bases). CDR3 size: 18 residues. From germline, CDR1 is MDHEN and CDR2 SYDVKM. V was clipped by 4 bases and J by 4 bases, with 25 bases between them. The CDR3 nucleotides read TGTGCCAGCAGTTCCCATACAGGGATACCCCTGATCGTCACTGAAGCTTTCTTT. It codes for CASSSHTGIPLIVTEAFF.

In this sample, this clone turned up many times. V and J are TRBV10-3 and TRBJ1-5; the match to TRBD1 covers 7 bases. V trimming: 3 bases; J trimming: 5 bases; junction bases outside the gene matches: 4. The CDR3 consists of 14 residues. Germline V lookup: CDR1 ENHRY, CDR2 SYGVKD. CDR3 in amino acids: CAISDTGDHQPQHF. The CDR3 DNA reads TGTGCCATCAGTGATACAGGGGACCATCAGCCCCAGCATTTT.

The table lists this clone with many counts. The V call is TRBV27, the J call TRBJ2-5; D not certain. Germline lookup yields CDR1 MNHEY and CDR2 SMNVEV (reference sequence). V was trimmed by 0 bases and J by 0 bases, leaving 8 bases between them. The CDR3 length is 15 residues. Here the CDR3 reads CASSLSAAYQETQYF. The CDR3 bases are TGTGCCAGCAGTTTATCTGCAGCGTACCAAGAGACCCAGTACTTC.

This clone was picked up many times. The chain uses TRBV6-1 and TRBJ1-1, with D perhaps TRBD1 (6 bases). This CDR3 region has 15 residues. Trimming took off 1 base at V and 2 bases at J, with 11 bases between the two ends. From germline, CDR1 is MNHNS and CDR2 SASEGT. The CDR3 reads CASSEGRDTNTEAFF. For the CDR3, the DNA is TGTGCCAGCAGTGAAGGACGGGACACCAACACTGAAGCTTTCTTT.

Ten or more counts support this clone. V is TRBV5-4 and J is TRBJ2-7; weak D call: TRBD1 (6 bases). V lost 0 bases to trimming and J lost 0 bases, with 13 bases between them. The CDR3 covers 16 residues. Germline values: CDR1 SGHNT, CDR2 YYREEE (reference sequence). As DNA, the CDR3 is TGTGCCAGCAGCTTGGGGAGCGGACAGCTCTCCTACGAGCAGTACTTC. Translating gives CASSLGSGQLSYEQYF.

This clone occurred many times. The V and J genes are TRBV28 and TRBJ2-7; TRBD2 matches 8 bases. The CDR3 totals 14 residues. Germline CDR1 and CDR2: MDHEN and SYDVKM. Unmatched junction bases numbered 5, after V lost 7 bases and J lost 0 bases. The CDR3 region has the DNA TGTGCCAGCAATCCGGGGGGGAGCTCCTACGAGCAGTACTTC. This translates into CASNPGGSSYEQYF.

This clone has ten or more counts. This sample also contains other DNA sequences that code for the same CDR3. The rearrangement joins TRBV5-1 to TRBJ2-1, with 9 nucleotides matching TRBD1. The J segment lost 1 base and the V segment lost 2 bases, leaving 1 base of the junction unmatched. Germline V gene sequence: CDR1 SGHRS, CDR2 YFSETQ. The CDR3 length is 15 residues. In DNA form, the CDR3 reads TGCGCCAGCAGCTTCGGGACAGGGTCCTACAATGAGCAGTTCTTC. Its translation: CASSFGTGSYNEQFF.

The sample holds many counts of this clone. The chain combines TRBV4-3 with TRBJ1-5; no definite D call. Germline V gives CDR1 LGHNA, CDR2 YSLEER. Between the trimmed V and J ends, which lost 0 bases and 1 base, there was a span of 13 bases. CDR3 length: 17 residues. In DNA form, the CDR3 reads TGCGCCAGCAGCCAAGATGCGGGATTCGGGAGCAATCAGCCCCAGCATTTT. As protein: CASSQDAGFGSNQPQHF.

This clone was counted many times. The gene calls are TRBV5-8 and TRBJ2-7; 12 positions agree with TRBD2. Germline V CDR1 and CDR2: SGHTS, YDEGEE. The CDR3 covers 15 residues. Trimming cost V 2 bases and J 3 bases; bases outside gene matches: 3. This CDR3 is CASSFRLAGVYEQYF. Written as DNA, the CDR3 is TGTGCCAGCAGCTTCAGACTAGCGGGAGTCTACGAGCAGTACTTC.

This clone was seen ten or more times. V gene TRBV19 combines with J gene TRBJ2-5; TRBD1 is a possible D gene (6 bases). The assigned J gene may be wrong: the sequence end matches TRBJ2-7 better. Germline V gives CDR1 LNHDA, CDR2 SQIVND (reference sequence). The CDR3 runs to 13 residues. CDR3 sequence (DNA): TGTGCCAGTAGTATGGGACACCCCTACGAGCAGTACTTC. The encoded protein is CASSMGHPYEQYF.